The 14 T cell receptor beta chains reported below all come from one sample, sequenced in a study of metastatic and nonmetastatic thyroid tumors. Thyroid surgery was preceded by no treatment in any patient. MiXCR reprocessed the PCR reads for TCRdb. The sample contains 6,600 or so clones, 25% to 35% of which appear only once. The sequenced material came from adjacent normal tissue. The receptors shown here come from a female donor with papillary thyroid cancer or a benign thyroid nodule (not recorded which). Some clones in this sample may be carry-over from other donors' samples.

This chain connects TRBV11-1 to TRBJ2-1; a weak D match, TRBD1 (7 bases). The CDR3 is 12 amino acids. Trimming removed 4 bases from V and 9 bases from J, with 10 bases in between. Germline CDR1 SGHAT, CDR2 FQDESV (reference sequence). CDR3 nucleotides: TGTGCCAGCAGCTCCCAGGGGGGTGAGCAGTTCTTC. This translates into CASSSQGGEQFF.

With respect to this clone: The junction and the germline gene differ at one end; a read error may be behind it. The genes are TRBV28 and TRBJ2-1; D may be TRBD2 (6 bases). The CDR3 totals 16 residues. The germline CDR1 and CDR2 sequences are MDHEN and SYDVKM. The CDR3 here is CASSLVGGISYNVQFF. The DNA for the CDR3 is TGTGCCAGCAGTTTAGTCGGCGGGATATCCTACAATGTGCAGTTCTTC.

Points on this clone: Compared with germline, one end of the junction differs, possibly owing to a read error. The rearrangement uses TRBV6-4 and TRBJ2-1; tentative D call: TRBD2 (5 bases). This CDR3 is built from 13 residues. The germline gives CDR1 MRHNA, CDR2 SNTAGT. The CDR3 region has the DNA TGTGCAAGCAGTCAAGGACTGTCGAATGAGCAGTTCTTC. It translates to CASSQGLSNEQFF.

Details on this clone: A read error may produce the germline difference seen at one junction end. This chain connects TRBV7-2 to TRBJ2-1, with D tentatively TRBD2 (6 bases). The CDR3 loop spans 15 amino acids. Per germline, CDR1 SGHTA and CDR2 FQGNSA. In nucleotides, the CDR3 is TGTGCCAGCAGCCTAGCGACGAGCTCCTACAATGAGCAGTTCTTC. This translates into CASSLATSSYNEQFF.

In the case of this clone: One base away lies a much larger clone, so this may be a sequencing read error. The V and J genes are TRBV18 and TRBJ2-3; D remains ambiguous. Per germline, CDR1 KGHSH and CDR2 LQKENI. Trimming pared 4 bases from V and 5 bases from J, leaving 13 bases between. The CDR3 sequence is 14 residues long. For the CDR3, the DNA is TGTGCCAGCTCACTGACAAGGGATATAGATACGCAGTATTTT. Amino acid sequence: CASSLTRDIDTQYF.

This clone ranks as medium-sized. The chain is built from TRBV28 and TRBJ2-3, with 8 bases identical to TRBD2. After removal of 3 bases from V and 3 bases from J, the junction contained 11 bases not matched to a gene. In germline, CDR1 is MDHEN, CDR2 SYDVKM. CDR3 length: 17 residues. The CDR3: CASSLGVGGALTDTQYF. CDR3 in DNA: TGTGCCAGCAGTTTGGGGGTCGGGGGGGCGTTGACAGATACGCAGTATTTT.

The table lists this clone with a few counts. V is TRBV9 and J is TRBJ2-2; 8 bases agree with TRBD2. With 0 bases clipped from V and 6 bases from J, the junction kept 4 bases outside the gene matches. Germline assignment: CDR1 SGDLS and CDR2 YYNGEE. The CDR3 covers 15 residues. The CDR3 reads CASSVEVGGAGELFF. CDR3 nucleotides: TGTGCCAGCAGCGTAGAGGTCGGGGGGGCCGGGGAGCTGTTTTTT.

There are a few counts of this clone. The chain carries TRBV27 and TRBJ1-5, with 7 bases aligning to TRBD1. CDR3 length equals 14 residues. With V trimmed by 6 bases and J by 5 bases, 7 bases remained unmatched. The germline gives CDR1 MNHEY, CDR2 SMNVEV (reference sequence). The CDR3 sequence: CASSPGQQDQPQHF. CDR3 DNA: TGTGCCAGCAGCCCGGGACAGCAGGATCAGCCCCAGCATTTT.

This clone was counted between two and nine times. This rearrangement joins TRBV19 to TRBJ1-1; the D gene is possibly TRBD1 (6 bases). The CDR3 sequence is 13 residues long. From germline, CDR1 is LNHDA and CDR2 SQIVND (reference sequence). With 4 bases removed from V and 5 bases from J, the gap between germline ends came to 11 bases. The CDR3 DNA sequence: TGTGCCAGTAGTAGAGGGGGTGGGACTGAAGCTTTCTTT. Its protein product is CASSRGGGTEAFF.

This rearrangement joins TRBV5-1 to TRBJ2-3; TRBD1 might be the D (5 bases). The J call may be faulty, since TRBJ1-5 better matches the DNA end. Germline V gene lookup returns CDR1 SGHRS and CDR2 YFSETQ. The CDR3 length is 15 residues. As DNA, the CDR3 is TGCGCCAGCAGCTTGGAGCGGGGGTGGGGAGATACGCAGCATTTT. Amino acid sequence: CASSLERGWGDTQHF.

The DNA of the CDR3 is TGTGCCAGCACCGACGTATTTGACCTCCACGAGCAGTACTTC. This encodes CASTDVFDLHEQYF. V is TRBV3-1 and J is TRBJ2-7; D is undetermined. In germline, CDR1 is LGHDT, CDR2 YNNKEL (reference sequence). With 7 bases removed from V and 5 bases from J, the gap between germline ends came to 18 bases. The CDR3 length is 14 residues.

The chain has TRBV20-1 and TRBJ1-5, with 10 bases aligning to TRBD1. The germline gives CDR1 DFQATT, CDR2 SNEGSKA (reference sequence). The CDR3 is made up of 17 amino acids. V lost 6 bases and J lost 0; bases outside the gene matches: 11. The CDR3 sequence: CSATGTGVIYSNQPQHF. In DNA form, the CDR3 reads TGCAGTGCAACCGGGACAGGGGTTATTTATAGCAATCAGCCCCAGCATTTT.

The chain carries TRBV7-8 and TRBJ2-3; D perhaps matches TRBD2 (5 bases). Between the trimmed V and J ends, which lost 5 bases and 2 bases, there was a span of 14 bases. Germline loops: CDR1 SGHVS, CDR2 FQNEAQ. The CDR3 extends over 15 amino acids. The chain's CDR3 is CASSPVQRSTDTQYF. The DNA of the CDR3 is TGTGCCAGCAGCCCGGTACAGCGGTCCACAGATACGCAGTATTTT.

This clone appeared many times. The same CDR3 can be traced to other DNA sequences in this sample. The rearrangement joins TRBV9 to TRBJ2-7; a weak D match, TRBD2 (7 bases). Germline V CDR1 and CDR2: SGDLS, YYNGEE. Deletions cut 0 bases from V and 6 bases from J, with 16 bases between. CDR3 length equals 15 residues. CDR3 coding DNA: TGTGCCAGCAGCGTAGGGAGGGGGGGAGGGGCCGAGCAGTACTTC. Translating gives CASSVGRGGGAEQYF.